This T cell receptor beta chain is from a study of spatial heterogeneity in lung cancer. About the study: Raw-read counts averaged over ten per unique TCR and UMI combination.

This CDR3 is built from 16 residues. The germline gives CDR1 MNHEY, CDR2 SVGEGT. Trimming left V 3 bases short and J 0 bases short, with 15 bases between. Time point given: sample taken at primary tumor resection. Sequencing covered unsorted whole RNA taken from tumor, nontumor lung or frozen PBMC. Unique molecular identifiers, one per molecule, were present on every TCR cDNA molecule. TCRdb passed the 5' RACE reads through MiXCR, listing each CDR3 protein once. There are about 48,000 distinct CDR3 sequences in the sample; roughly 5% occur only once, and around 10% lies in the top ten. In its sample, this clonotype was seen a few times.

The input for sequencing was PBMCs, taken at surgery. The chain is built from TRBV6-2 or TRBV6-3 and TRBJ2-7, with no clear D. The clonotype comes from a male donor with early-stage non-small cell lung cancer. CDR3 in amino acids: CASSYLGVLSSYEQYF. Written as DNA, the CDR3 is TGTGCCAGCAGTTATCTGGGTGTCCTAAGCTCCTACGAGCAGTACTTC.